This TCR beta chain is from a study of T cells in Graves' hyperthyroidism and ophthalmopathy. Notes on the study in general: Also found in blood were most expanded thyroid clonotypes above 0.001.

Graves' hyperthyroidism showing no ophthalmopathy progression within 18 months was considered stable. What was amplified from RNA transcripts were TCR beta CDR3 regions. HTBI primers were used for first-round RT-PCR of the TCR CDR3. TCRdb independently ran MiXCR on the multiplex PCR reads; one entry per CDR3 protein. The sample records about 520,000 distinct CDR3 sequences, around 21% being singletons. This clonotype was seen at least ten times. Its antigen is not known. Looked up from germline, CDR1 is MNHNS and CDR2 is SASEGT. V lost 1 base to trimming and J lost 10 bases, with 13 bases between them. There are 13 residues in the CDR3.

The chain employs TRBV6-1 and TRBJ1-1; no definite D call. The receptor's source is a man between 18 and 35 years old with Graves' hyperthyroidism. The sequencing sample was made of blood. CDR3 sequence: CASSEVGSYGAFF. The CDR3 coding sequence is TGTGCCAGCAGTGAAGTGGGGTCCTATGGAGCTTTCTTT.